This TCR beta chain was retrieved from a study of CD8 T cells in Susac syndrome. Study-wide results and limits: More than 15 Susac-specific public clones were found in total CD8+ repertoires and five in CD8+ TEMRA repertoires.

Only a few counts were recorded for this clonotype. Its matching antigen is unknown. CD8+ and CD4+ T cells circulating in blood were sequenced for TCR beta. Under recently defined diagnostic criteria, the patients with Susac syndrome qualified as having definite or probable disease. Negative isolation was used for CD8+ and CD4+ T cells and FACS enrichment for TEMRA cells. Random hexamers were used to reverse transcribe the RNA input (0.5 to 1 ug). TCRdb reprocessed the immunoSEQ multiplex PCR reads via MiXCR and lists one record per CDR3 protein. This table holds around 150,000 distinct CDR3 sequences, approximately 95% found once. The germline V gene has CDR1 DFQATT and CDR2 SNEGSKA (reference sequence). This CDR3 has 14 residues. V lost 5 bases, J lost 4 bases, and 5 bases stayed unmatched.

This receptor was obtained from a human donor with Susac syndrome. The V and J genes are TRBV20-1 and TRBJ2-1; 10 nucleotides agree with TRBD2. The material sequenced was CD8+ T cells from PBMCs. The CDR3 region is CSARGLAEYNEQFF. CDR3 DNA: TGCAGTGCTCGAGGACTAGCGGAGTACAATGAGCAGTTCTTC.